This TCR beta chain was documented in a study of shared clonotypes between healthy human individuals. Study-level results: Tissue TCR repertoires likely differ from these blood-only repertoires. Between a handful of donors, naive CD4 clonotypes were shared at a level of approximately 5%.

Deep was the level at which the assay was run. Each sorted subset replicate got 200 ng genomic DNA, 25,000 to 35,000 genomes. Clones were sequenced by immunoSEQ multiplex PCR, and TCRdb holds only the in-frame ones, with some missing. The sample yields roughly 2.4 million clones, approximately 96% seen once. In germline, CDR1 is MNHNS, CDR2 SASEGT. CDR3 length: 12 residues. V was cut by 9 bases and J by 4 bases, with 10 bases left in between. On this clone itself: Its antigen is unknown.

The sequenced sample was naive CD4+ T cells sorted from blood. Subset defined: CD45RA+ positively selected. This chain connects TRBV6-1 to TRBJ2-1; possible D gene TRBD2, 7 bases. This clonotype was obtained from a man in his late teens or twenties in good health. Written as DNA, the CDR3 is TGTGCCAGTGGGGGGGCATACAATGAGCAGTTCTTC. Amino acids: CASGGAYNEQFF.